These 27 T cell receptor beta chains were all obtained from the same sample, sequenced in a study of early T cells in non-severe SARS-CoV-2 infection. TCRdb ran MiXCR on the 5' RACE reads and lists one entry per CDR3 protein. The repertoire holds 66,000 or so distinct CDR3 sequences, 10% to 12% seen once, with approximately 1.7% in the top ten. Sequenced material: whole blood. The receptors shown here come from an adult who was a healthcare worker with PCR-confirmed SARS-CoV-2 infection or an uninfected control (not recorded which).

V is TRBV6-5 and J is TRBJ1-1, with a tentative D call TRBD1 (5 bases). Germline CDR1 and CDR2: MNHEY and SVGAGI. V dropped 6 bases and J dropped 0 bases, with 8 bases sitting between them. CDR3 length: 13 residues. The CDR3 DNA reads as TGTGCCAGCAGGGAGGGGATGAACACTGAAGCTTTCTTT. Translation: CASREGMNTEAFF.

This rearrangement joins TRBV5-1 to TRBJ1-3; D remains ambiguous. Germline V gene lookup returns CDR1 SGHRS and CDR2 YFSETQ. Deletions cut 2 bases from V and 0 bases from J, with 12 bases between. This CDR3 spans 16 amino acids. In DNA, the CDR3 is TGCGCCAGCAGCTTTACGGGAATTCGCTCTGGAAACACCATATATTTT. It encodes CASSFTGIRSGNTIYF.

The V call is TRBV19, the J call TRBJ2-1; 8 bases match TRBD1. V shed 3 bases and J 2 bases; nucleotides not matched to a gene: 3. Looked up from germline, CDR1 is LNHDA and CDR2 is SQIVND (reference sequence). This CDR3 has 15 residues. The CDR3 nucleotides are TGTGCCAGTAGTATCGGACAGGGAGCCTACAATGAGCAGTTCTTC. It yields the protein CASSIGQGAYNEQFF.

There are many counts of this clonotype. The chain is built from TRBV28 and TRBJ1-6; D is unresolved. V lost 5 bases and J lost 6, with 8 bases in between. CDR1 is MDHEN and CDR2 is SYDVKM in the germline V gene. This CDR3 is built from 13 residues. CDR3 in DNA: TGTGCCAGCAGTCGACTGATTAATTCACCCCTCCACTTT. Protein sequence: CASSRLINSPLHF. The whole variable domain, remainder taken from reference TRBV28 and TRBJ1-6, is DVKVTQSSRYLVKRTGEKVFLECVQDMDHENMFWYRQDPGLGLRLIYFSYDVKMKEKGDIPEGYSVSREKKERFSLILESASTNQTSMYLCASSRLINSPLHFGNGTRLTVT.

The rearrangement uses TRBV11-2 and TRBJ2-7; unclear D gene. Looked up from germline, CDR1 is SGHAT and CDR2 is FQNNGV. Trimming cost V 5 bases and J 2 bases, with 13 bases left between them. The CDR3 runs to 14 residues. The CDR3 reads CASSLLPRTYEQYF. The CDR3 DNA sequence: TGTGCCAGCAGCCTCCTTCCCAGGACCTACGAGCAGTACTTC.

The chain combines TRBV11-2 with TRBJ2-3, with D uncertain. The V gene's germline CDR1 is SGHAT and CDR2 FQNNGV. With 1 base removed from V and 3 bases from J, the gap between germline ends came to 11 bases. This CDR3 region has 15 residues. Written as DNA, the CDR3 is TGTGCCAGCAGCTTAGGGAGCAGCATTACAGATACGCAGTATTTT. This gives the protein CASSLGSSITDTQYF.

This clonotype was observed at least ten times. As DNA, the CDR3 is TGCAGTGCTAGAGAATCAGCGTCATTTTACGAGCAGTACTTC. It yields the protein CSARESASFYEQYF. The chain links TRBV20-1 to TRBJ2-7; D is unclear. The CDR3 sequence is 14 residues long. The germline V gene has CDR1 DFQATT and CDR2 SNEGSKA (reference sequence). Trimming removed 0 bases at V and 4 bases at J, with 13 bases between.

This clonotype was detected many times. The V gene is TRBV29-1, the J gene TRBJ2-7, with D perhaps assigned TRBD1 or TRBD2 (5 bases each). CDR1 SQVTM and CDR2 ANQGSEA come from the germline V gene. The length of the CDR3 is 12 residues. V was shortened by 7 bases and J by 5 bases, with 15 bases between the two germline ends. Here the CDR3 reads CSAGTGRDEQYF. CDR3 sequence (DNA): TGCAGCGCCGGAACGGGGCGGGACGAGCAGTACTTC.

The sample holds a few counts of this clonotype. This chain connects TRBV27 to TRBJ1-2; weak D call: TRBD1 (5 bases). The CDR3 is 16 residues long. Germline values: CDR1 MNHEY, CDR2 SMNVEV (reference sequence). V was shortened by 6 bases and J by 2 bases, with 19 bases between the two germline ends. For the CDR3, the DNA is TGTGCCAGCAGGGCAATATTGGGACGGGTAAACTATGGCTACACCTTC. Amino acid sequence: CASRAILGRVNYGYTF.

CDR3 in DNA: TGTGCCATCAGCCCCGGTTCTCTCTCCTACGAGCAGTACTTC. Protein product: CAISPGSLSYEQYF. The gene calls are TRBV10-3 and TRBJ2-7; no firm D call. The germline V and J ends were trimmed by 6 bases and 0 bases, with 12 bases remaining between them. This CDR3 is 14 amino acids long. The germline gives CDR1 ENHRY, CDR2 SYGVKD.

This clonotype was found a few times. The rearrangement joins TRBV2 to TRBJ2-5; 7 positions match TRBD2. V was clipped by 6 bases and J by 2 bases; unmatched bases: 6. CDR3 size: 14 residues. Germline CDR1 SNHLY, CDR2 FYNNEI. The chain's CDR3 is CASRAGTTQETQYF. DNA for the CDR3: TGTGCCAGCAGGGCCGGGACTACTCAAGAGACCCAGTACTTC.

This rearrangement joins TRBV2 to TRBJ1-1; tentatively, D is TRBD1 (6 bases). The CDR3 runs 14 residues. Germline-derived CDR1 and CDR2 are SNHLY and FYNNEI. V lost 3 bases and J 5 bases, leaving 13 bases between the germline ends. The CDR3 region has the DNA TGTGCCAGCAGTGATTACGGGGGCGCAACTGAAGCTTTCTTT. Its protein is CASSDYGGATEAFF.

In this sample, this clonotype turned up many times. The chain joins TRBV29-1 to TRBJ2-1; unclear D gene. Germline CDR1 and CDR2: SQVTM and ANQGSEA. The CDR3 covers 13 residues. The V gene lost 4 bases and the J gene lost 14 bases, with 21 bases spanning the gap. The CDR3 DNA is TGCAGCGTTGGGAATGGCCTAGGAGCCGACGAGTTCTTC. Translated, it gives CSVGNGLGADEFF.

This clonotype has ten or more counts. V and J are TRBV19 and TRBJ2-5; 12 bases are a match to TRBD2. Trimming at V came to 5 bases and at J to 3 bases, leaving 4 bases not matched to a gene. Per the germline V gene, CDR1 is LNHDA and CDR2 is SQIVND (reference sequence). The CDR3 extends over 15 amino acids. This CDR3 reads CASSPGLAGKETQYF. The CDR3 DNA is TGTGCCAGTAGTCCGGGACTAGCGGGTAAAGAGACCCAGTACTTC.

This clonotype turned up a few times. The chain carries TRBV20-1 and TRBJ2-3; D perhaps matches TRBD2 (5 bases). V lost 1 base to trimming and J lost 6 bases, with 14 bases between them. Per the germline V gene, CDR1 is DFQATT and CDR2 is SNEGSKA (reference sequence). The CDR3 runs 14 residues. The CDR3 coding sequence is TGCAGTGCTAGAGTCAGCAGAGGGTTGGATACGCAGTATTTT. Its translation: CSARVSRGLDTQYF.

This clonotype has a count of ten or more. This chain joins TRBV6-1 and TRBJ1-1, with a possible D match to TRBD1 (6 bases). Germline V lookup: CDR1 MNHNS, CDR2 SASEGT. This CDR3 spans 17 amino acids. Trimming shortened V by 5 bases and J by 5 bases, and 24 bases separated the two germline ends. The CDR3 sequence: CASSKGPGGAGETEAFF. CDR3 coding DNA: TGTGCCAGCAGTAAAGGACCCGGGGGGGCTGGGGAGACTGAAGCTTTCTTT.

The chain links TRBV3-1 to TRBJ2-7; no reliable D call. The CDR3 length is 15 residues. The germline CDR1 and CDR2 sequences are LGHDT and YNNKEL (reference sequence). Deletions cut 3 bases from V and 2 bases from J, with 14 bases between. CDR3: CASSQEASKTYEQYF. DNA of the CDR3: TGTGCCAGCAGCCAGGAAGCATCCAAGACCTACGAGCAGTACTTC.

This clonotype was seen at least ten times. The chain is built from TRBV5-4 and TRBJ2-5; 7 bases agree with TRBD2. CDR1 SGHNT and CDR2 YYREEE come from the germline V gene (reference sequence). The CDR3 totals 14 residues. V lost 2 bases and J lost 5; bases outside the gene matches: 6. The CDR3 nucleotides are TGTGCCAGCAGCTTAGGACTAGTCGACGAGACCCAGTACTTC. The encoded protein is CASSLGLVDETQYF.

On this clonotype itself: A read error may explain this, as a much larger clone is one base away. The genes are TRBV30 and TRBJ2-1; perhaps D is TRBD1 or TRBD2 (5 bases each). The end of the DNA aligns better with TRBJ2-7, so the J call may be wrong. The CDR3 is 11 amino acids. CDR1 and CDR2 (germline): GTSNPN, SVGIG (reference sequence). The CDR3 nucleotides read TGTGCCTGGGGGGGAAACAATGAGCAGTACTTC. Encoded protein: CAWGGNNEQYF.

The chain links TRBV6-5 to TRBJ1-2; D is uncertain. V was cut by 5 bases and J by 3 bases, with 10 bases left in between. This CDR3 has 13 residues. Germline CDR1 is MNHEY and CDR2 is SVGAGI. CDR3 in DNA: TGTGCCAGCAGTCCTGACACGGACTATGGCTACACCTTC. Protein sequence: CASSPDTDYGYTF.

The chain uses TRBV6-5 and TRBJ1-5; the D gene is possibly TRBD1 (6 bases). This CDR3 region has 13 residues. Trimming removed 6 bases from V and 10 bases from J, with 16 bases in between. The germline CDR1 and CDR2 sequences are MNHEY and SVGAGI. The CDR3 nucleotides read TGTGCCAGCAGCCTGACAGGTAATGTACCCCAGCATTTT. It encodes CASSLTGNVPQHF.

This clonotype was seen repeatedly, ten times or more. The chain uses TRBV5-1 and TRBJ2-7; 8 bases align to TRBD1. Trimming removed 3 bases from V and 2 bases from J; junction bases left unmatched: 7. CDR3 length: 15 residues. Per the germline V gene, CDR1 is SGHRS and CDR2 is YFSETQ. As DNA, the CDR3 is TGCGCCAGCAGCTCAGGGACAGGTTTACCCTACGAGCAGTACTTC. Translating it yields CASSSGTGLPYEQYF.

This sequence joins TRBV7-2 and TRBJ1-6; tentatively, D is TRBD1 (5 bases). V lost 6 bases, J lost 9 bases, and 15 bases lay in between. The CDR3 is 14 amino acids. Germline V lookup: CDR1 SGHTA, CDR2 FQGNSA. CDR3 in DNA: TGTGCCAGCAGTCCAACCAGGGAAGGTTCACCCCTCCACTTT. Translation: CASSPTREGSPLHF.

This clonotype appeared many times. The chain carries TRBV21-1 and TRBJ1-2; the DNA was not compared with TRBD1, the D call given in the table. TRBV21-1 is designated a pseudogene. The CDR3 spans 17 residues. The CDR3 sequence: CASSDRDRGPRLCGYTF. In nucleotides, the CDR3 is TGTGCCAGCAGCGACCGGGACAGGGGCCCCCGCCTATGTGGCTACACCTTC.

This sequence joins TRBV12-5 and TRBJ2-1, with 8 bases that match TRBD2. The CDR3 has 14 residues. Per the germline V gene, CDR1 is LGHNT and CDR2 is FRNRAP. J gave up 7 bases and V 6 bases, and 8 bases lay outside the gene matches. CDR3 sequence reads: CASGHGTSANEQFF. The CDR3 DNA is TGTGCTAGTGGCCACGGGACTAGTGCTAATGAGCAGTTCTTC.

In its sample, this clonotype was seen a few times. This chain connects TRBV6-2 or TRBV6-3 to TRBJ1-1; D is ambiguous. V lost 6 bases to trimming and J lost 3 bases, with 8 bases between them. The germline CDR1 and CDR2 sequences are MNHEY and SVGEGT. CDR3 length equals 12 residues. The CDR3 DNA is TGTGCCAGCAGCGACTCGTACACTGAAGCTTTCTTT. Translation: CASSDSYTEAFF.

About this clonotype itself: This clone may be a read error of a much larger clone one base away. The V and J genes are TRBV20-1 and TRBJ2-7; D may be TRBD2 (6 bases). Trimming cost V 6 bases and J 0 bases, with 12 bases left between them. This CDR3 contains 13 residues. Germline values: CDR1 DFQATT, CDR2 SNEGSKA (reference sequence). Here the CDR3 reads CSAVAGYSYEQYF. For the CDR3, the DNA is TGCAGTGCCGTGGCGGGGTACTCCTACGAGCAGTACTTC.